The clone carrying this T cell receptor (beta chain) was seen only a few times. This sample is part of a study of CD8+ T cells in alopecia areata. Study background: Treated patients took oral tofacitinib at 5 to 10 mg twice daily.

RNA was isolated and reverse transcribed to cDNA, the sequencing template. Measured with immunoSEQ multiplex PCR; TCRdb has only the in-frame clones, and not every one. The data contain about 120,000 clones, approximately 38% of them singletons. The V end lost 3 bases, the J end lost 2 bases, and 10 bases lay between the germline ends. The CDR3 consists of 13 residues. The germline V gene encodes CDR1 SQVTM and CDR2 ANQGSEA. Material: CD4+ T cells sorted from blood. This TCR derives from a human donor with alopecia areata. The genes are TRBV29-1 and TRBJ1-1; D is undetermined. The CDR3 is CSVEHSLNTEAFF. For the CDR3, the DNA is TGCAGCGTTGAGCACAGCCTCAACACTGAAGCTTTCTTT.